A selection of T cell receptor beta chains follows, all from one sample in a study of cytomegalovirus exposure and HLA in healthy donors. The table came from immunoSEQ multiplex PCR; TCRdb's copy has only in-frame clones and leaves some out. There are 200,000 to 250,000 clones in the sample; 70% to 80% occur only once, and 3% to 4% lies in the top ten. The sequencing sample was made of PBMCs. These receptors originate from a male donor in good health and CMV-seronegative. Both conserved end residues are part of each CDR3. Fields, in order: J gene, clone size, D gene, V gene, CDR3 protein, CDR3 DNA. A D gene is named only where the DNA matches it firmly. Some rows mark clone size as missing; the rest say once, few, many or name a class of expanded clone.

J: TRBJ2-7; size: NA; D: TRBD1; V: TRBV25-1; CDR3: CASSDHGTGRSEQYF; DNA: TGTGCCAGCAGTGATCATGGGACAGGAAGGTCCGAGCAGTACTTC
J: TRBJ2-5; size: NA; D: TRBD1; V: TRBV5-1; CDR3: CASSDSTGEETQYF; DNA: TGCGCCAGCAGCGACTCGACAGGGGAAGAGACCCAGTACTTC
J: TRBJ2-3; size: once; D: NA; V: TRBV27; CDR3: CASSQPPRYSSTDTQYF; DNA: TGTGCCAGCAGTCAACCCCCCCGGTATAGTAGCACAGATACGCAGTATTTT
J: TRBJ2-3; size: NA; D: NA; V: TRBV12-5; CDR3: CASGTRRDSF; DNA: TGTGCTAGTGGTACCCGGCGGGACTCCTTT
J: TRBJ2-7; size: few; D: NA; V: TRBV5-1; CDR3: CASSFSGSSYEQYF; DNA: TGCGCCAGCAGCTTCTCAGGGTCCTCCTACGAGCAGTACTTC
J: TRBJ2-1; size: NA; D: TRBD2; V: TRBV27; CDR3: CASSSGLVVGEQFF; DNA: TGTGCCAGCAGTTCGGGACTAGTGGTAGGTGAGCAGTTCTTC
J: TRBJ1-2; size: NA; D: NA; V: TRBV14; CDR3: CASSQGRPPSNYGYTF; DNA: TGTGCCAGCAGCCAGGGGAGGCCGCCCTCTAACTATGGCTACACCTTC
J: TRBJ2-7; size: NA; D: TRBD2; V: TRBV28; CDR3: CAIAAGGSSYEQYF; DNA: TGTGCCATCGCGGCGGGAGGATCATCCTACGAGCAGTACTTC
J: TRBJ1-2; size: NA; D: NA; V: TRBV4-2; CDR3: CASSQDFNKGVLGYTF; DNA: TGTGCCAGCAGCCAAGATTTTAATAAGGGGGTCCTTGGCTACACCTTC
J: TRBJ2-1; size: NA; D: NA; V: TRBV2; CDR3: CASFPGDYNEQFF; DNA: TGTGCCAGCTTCCCGGGGGACTACAATGAGCAGTTCTTC
J: TRBJ2-7; size: NA; D: TRBD2; V: TRBV18; CDR3: CASSPPTSGSYEQYF; DNA: TGTGCCAGCTCACCACCGACTAGCGGGAGTTACGAGCAGTACTTC
J: TRBJ1-2; size: once; D: NA; V: TRBV28; CDR3: CASTFGGAYGYTF; DNA: TGTGCCAGCACCTTTGGGGGGGCCTATGGCTACACCTTC
J: TRBJ2-7; size: NA; D: NA; V: TRBV7-6; CDR3: CASSLVGVAEQYF; DNA: TGTGCCAGCAGCTTAGTAGGGGTCGCCGAGCAGTACTTC
J: TRBJ2-4; size: NA; D: NA; V: TRBV18; CDR3: CASSPPVTGDLAKNIQYF; DNA: TGTGCCAGCTCACCACCTGTGACGGGGGATTTAGCCAAAAACATTCAGTACTTC
J: TRBJ2-3; size: NA; D: TRBD1; V: TRBV6-1; CDR3: CASSDVTGGADTQYF; DNA: TGTGCCAGCAGTGATGTGACAGGGGGGGCAGATACGCAGTATTTT
J: TRBJ2-3; size: NA; D: NA; V: TRBV9; CDR3: CASSGLGTGQPDTQYF; DNA: TGTGCCAGCAGCGGGCTCGGAACAGGCCAGCCAGATACGCAGTATTTT
J: TRBJ1-3; size: NA; D: NA; V: TRBV20-1; CDR3: CSAWLRNTIYF; DNA: TGCAGTGCTTGGCTCCGAAACACCATATATTTT
J: TRBJ2-7; size: few; D: TRBD2; V: TRBV5-1; CDR3: CASSRESGSAAEQYF; DNA: TGCGCCAGCAGCAGGGAAAGCGGGAGTGCAGCCGAGCAGTACTTC
J: TRBJ1-3; size: NA; D: NA; V: TRBV7-9; CDR3: CASSLVPGGENTIYF; DNA: TGTGCCAGCAGCTTAGTCCCTGGAGGGGAAAACACCATATATTTT
J: TRBJ2-2; size: NA; D: TRBD1; V: TRBV19; CDR3: CASSISGRQGANTGELFF; DNA: TGTGCCAGTAGTATCTCAGGGCGGCAGGGGGCGAACACCGGGGAGCTGTTTTTT
J: TRBJ2-2; size: NA; D: NA; V: TRBV9; CDR3: CASSVRSGGLFF; DNA: TGTGCCAGCAGCGTTAGGTCCGGGGGGCTGTTTTTT
J: TRBJ1-3; size: NA; D: NA; V: TRBV19; CDR3: CASSIEGPSYSGNTIYF; DNA: TGTGCCAGTAGTATTGAGGGCCCCTCCTACTCTGGAAACACCATATATTTT
J: TRBJ1-2; size: NA; D: TRBD1; V: TRBV7-3; CDR3: CASRQSWDSFYGYTF; DNA: TGTGCCAGCAGGCAATCCTGGGACAGCTTCTATGGCTACACCTTC
J: TRBJ1-1; size: few; D: NA; V: TRBV9; CDR3: CASTSRVMNTEAFF; DNA: TGTGCCAGCACAAGCCGTGTAATGAACACTGAAGCTTTCTTT
J: TRBJ2-7; size: NA; D: NA; V: TRBV5-5; CDR3: CASSFESLEQYF; DNA: TGTGCCAGCAGCTTTGAGTCCTTGGAGCAGTACTTC
J: TRBJ2-1; size: NA; D: TRBD2; V: TRBV5-4; CDR3: CASSPPGLAGVASYNEQFF; DNA: TGTGCCAGCAGCCCCCCGGGACTAGCGGGAGTCGCATCCTACAATGAGCAGTTCTTC
J: TRBJ2-7; size: NA; D: TRBD1; V: TRBV7-7; CDR3: CASSLRQGDSYEQYF; DNA: TGTGCTAGCAGCTTACGGCAGGGGGACTCCTACGAGCAGTACTTC
J: TRBJ2-1; size: NA; D: TRBD2; V: TRBV18; CDR3: CASSPLGAGFNEQFF; DNA: TGTGCCAGCTCACCATTAGGAGCGGGATTCAATGAGCAGTTCTTC
J: TRBJ2-7; size: once; D: NA; V: TRBV5-6; CDR3: CASSQGGYEQYF; DNA: TGTGCCAGCAGCCAAGGGGGATACGAGCAGTACTTC